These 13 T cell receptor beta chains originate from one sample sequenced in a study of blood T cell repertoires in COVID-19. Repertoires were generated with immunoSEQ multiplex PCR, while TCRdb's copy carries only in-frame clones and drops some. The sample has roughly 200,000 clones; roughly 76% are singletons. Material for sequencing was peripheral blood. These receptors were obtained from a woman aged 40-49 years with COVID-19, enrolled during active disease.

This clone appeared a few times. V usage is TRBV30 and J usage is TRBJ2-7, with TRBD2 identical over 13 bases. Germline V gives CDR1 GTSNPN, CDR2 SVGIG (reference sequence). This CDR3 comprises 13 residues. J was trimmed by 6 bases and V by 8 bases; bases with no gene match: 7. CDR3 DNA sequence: TGTGCCGCAGGACTAGCGGGAGTAGGCGAGCAGTACTTC. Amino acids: CAAGLAGVGEQYF.

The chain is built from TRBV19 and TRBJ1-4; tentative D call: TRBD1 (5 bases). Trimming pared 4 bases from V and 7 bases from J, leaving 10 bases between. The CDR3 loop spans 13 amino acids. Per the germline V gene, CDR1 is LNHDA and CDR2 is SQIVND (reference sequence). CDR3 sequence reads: CASSKGLREKLFF. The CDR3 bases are TGTGCCAGTAGTAAGGGACTTCGTGAAAAACTGTTTTTT.

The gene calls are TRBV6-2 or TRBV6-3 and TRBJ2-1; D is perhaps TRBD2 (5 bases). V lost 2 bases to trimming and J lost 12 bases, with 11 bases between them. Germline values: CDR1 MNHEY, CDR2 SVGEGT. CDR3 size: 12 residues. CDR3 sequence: CASSYGGLGQFF. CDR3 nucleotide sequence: TGTGCCAGCAGTTACGGAGGACTCGGGCAGTTCTTC.

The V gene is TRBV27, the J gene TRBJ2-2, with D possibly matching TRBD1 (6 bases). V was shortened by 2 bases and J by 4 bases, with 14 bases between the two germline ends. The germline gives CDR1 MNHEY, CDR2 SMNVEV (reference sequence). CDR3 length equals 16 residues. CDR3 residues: CASSLATVGATGELFF. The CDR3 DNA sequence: TGTGCCAGCAGTTTAGCTACCGTGGGGGCCACCGGGGAGCTGTTTTTT.

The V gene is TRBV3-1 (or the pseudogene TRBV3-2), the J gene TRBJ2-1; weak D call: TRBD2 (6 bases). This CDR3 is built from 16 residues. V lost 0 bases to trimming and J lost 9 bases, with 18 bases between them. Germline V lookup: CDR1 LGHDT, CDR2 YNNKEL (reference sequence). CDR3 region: CASSQDLGLRGGEQFF. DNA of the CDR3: TGTGCCAGCAGCCAAGATTTGGGACTCCGGGGCGGTGAGCAGTTCTTC.

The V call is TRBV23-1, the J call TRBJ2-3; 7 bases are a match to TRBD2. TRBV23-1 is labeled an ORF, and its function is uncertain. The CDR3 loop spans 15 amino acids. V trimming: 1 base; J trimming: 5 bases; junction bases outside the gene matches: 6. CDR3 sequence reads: CASSQLWGGGDTQYF. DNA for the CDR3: TGCGCCAGCAGTCAATTGTGGGGCGGGGGAGATACGCAGTATTTT.

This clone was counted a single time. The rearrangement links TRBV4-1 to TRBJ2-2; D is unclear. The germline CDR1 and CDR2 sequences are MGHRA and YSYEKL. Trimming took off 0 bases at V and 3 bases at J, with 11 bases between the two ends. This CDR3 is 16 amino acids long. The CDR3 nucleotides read TGCGCCAGCAGCCAAGACTATTCAACCTACACCGGGGAGCTGTTTTTT. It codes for CASSQDYSTYTGELFF.

The DNA of the CDR3 is TGTGCCAGCAGCCAAGGACAGGGGAGAGGGAAACCTAATGAAGCTTTCTTT. Amino acids: CASSQGQGRGKPNEAFF. V usage is TRBV3-1 (or the pseudogene TRBV3-2) and J usage is TRBJ1-1, with 8 bases fitting TRBD1. Trimming removed 1 base from V and 7 bases from J; junction bases left unmatched: 14. Germline V CDR1 and CDR2: LGHDT, YNNKEL (reference sequence). The CDR3 covers 17 residues.

The CDR3 DNA reads as TGTGCCAAGAGACAGGCCGCCTCCTACGAGCAGTACTTC. It is translated as CAKRQAASYEQYF. This chain uses TRBV2 with TRBJ2-7; TRBD1 is a possible D gene (6 bases). Trimming pared 10 bases from V and 0 bases from J, leaving 13 bases between. The CDR3 extends over 13 amino acids. Germline V gene lookup returns CDR1 SNHLY and CDR2 FYNNEI.

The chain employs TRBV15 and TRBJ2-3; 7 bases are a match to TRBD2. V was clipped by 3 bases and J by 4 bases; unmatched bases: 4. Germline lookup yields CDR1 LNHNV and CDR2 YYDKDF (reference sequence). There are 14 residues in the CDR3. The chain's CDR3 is CATSRNRGADTQYF. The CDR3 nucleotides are TGTGCCACCAGCAGGAACCGGGGGGCAGATACGCAGTATTTT.

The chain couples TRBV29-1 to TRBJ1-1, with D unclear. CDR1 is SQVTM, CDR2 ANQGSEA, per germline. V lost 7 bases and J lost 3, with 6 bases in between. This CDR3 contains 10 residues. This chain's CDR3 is CSALDTEAFF. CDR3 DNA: TGCAGCGCACTCGACACTGAAGCTTTCTTT.

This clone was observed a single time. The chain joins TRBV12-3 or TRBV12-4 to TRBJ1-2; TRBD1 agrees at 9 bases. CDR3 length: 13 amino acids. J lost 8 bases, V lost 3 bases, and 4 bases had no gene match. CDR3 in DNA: TGTGCCAGCAGTTTCGGACAGGGGACAGGCTACACCTTC. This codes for CASSFGQGTGYTF.

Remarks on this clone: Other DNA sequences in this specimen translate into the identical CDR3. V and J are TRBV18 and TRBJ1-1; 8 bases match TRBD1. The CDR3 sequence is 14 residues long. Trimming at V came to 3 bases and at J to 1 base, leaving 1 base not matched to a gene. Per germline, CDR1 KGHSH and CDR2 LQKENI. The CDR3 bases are TGTGCCAGCTCACCGGGGACAGGGAACACTGAAGCTTTCTTT. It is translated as CASSPGTGNTEAFF.